Listed below are T cell receptor beta chains from one sample, sequenced in a study of T-cell reconstitution after alpha-beta-depleted transplantation in children. Each CDR3 protein is one row after TCRdb ran MiXCR on the PCR reads. The table has 700,000 to 950,000 distinct CDR3 sequences, under 20% seen once. The sequencing here drew on PBMCs, mostly from graft donor cells, taken 360 days after TCRalphabeta/CD19-depleted stem cell transplant. All receptors come from a male patient aged 10 to 17 who had a stem cell transplant for acute lymphoblastic leukemia, so the T cells may come from the graft donor. CDR3s include the opening cysteine and the closing phenylalanine or tryptophan. A D gene is named only where the DNA matches it firmly. Expanded clones get a size class; other rows say once, few or many, or leave the size out.

D	length	size	V	J	DNA	CDR3
TRBD2	16	-	TRBV29-1	TRBJ2-1	TGCAGCGCCGAAGGGTCGAGCGGGAGACCTTACAATGAGCAGTTCTTC	CSAEGSSGRPYNEQFF
-	15	-	TRBV29-1	TRBJ2-3	TGCAGCGTTGAAAGGCAGGGGCGGACCGCAGATACGCAGTATTTT	CSVERQGRTADTQYF
TRBD1	18	few	TRBV10-3	TRBJ2-1	TGTGCCATCAGTGAGGGTCCCGGGACAGGGTTTGCGAACAATGAGCAGTTCTTC	CAISEGPGTGFANNEQFF
TRBD2	19	-	TRBV7-8	TRBJ2-2	TGTGCCAGCAGCGCGCCGGGACTAGCGGGAGGGTCACGCGCCGGGGAGCTGTTTTTT	CASSAPGLAGGSRAGELFF
TRBD2	16	-	TRBV20-1	TRBJ2-7	TGCAGTGCTTTTCCCGGGACTAGCGGGAGGTACTACGAGCAGTACTTC	CSAFPGTSGRYYEQYF
TRBD2	15	-	TRBV5-5	TRBJ2-5	TGTGCCAGCAGCCCCCGGCTAGCGGCACAAGAGACCCAGTACTTC	CASSPRLAAQETQYF
TRBD2	16	-	TRBV7-9	TRBJ2-2	TGTGCCAGCAGCGTTTCTAGCGGGAGCTTCACCGGGGAGCTGTTTTTT	CASSVSSGSFTGELFF
-	14	-	TRBV5-1	TRBJ2-1	TGCGCCAGCAGCTTGGTGTGGGACATCAATGAGCAGTTCTTC	CASSLVWDINEQFF
-	13	few	TRBV5-1	TRBJ2-1	TGCGCCAGCAGTGACCATTCCTACAATGAGCAGTTCTTC	CASSDHSYNEQFF
TRBD2	16	-	TRBV5-8	TRBJ2-1	TGTGCCAGCAGCTTGGTTGCGGGAGAGGTCTACAATGAGCAGTTCTTC	CASSLVAGEVYNEQFF
TRBD2	16	few	TRBV2	TRBJ2-7	TGTGCCAGCAGTGGGGGACTAGCGGGAGCCGGCTACGAGCAGTACTTC	CASSGGLAGAGYEQYF
-	13	few	TRBV20-1	TRBJ2-1	TGCGTAGTTGGCGGAGGAGGGAGCAATGAGCAGTTCTTC	CVVGGGGSNEQFF
TRBD1	16	-	TRBV13	TRBJ2-3	TGTGCCAGCAGCGAAAAAGGGACAGGGGAGGCAGATACGCAGTATTTT	CASSEKGTGEADTQYF
-	16	-	TRBV5-1	TRBJ1-1	TGCGCCAGCAGATACCGACAGAGCTTAGCGGACACTGAAGCTTTCTTT	CASRYRQSLADTEAFF
TRBD2	16	-	TRBV4-2	TRBJ2-5	TGTGCCAGCAGCCAGACCGGACTAGCGTACCAAGAGACCCAGTACTTC	CASSQTGLAYQETQYF
-	14	few	TRBV7-9	TRBJ2-5	TGTGCCAGCAGCTTAGATACTAGCAAGCAGACCCAGTACTTC	CASSLDTSKQTQYF
-	14	-	TRBV29-1	TRBJ2-1	TGCAGCGTTGCCCCAGGGGCGGGCTACAATGAGCAGTTCTTC	CSVAPGAGYNEQFF
TRBD2	17	-	TRBV3-1	TRBJ2-2	TGTGCCAGCAGCCATCCGGGACTAGCGGGGCCCACCGGGGAGCTGTTTTTT	CASSHPGLAGPTGELFF
-	16	-	TRBV6-5	TRBJ2-7	TGTGCCAGCAGTTACAATTCAGCGCAGGGCTCCTACGAGCAGTACTTC	CASSYNSAQGSYEQYF
TRBD2	17	few	TRBV6-5	TRBJ2-7	TGTGCCAGCAGTTACTATTCGACTAGCGGGAGTTTTGACGAGCAGTACTTC	CASSYYSTSGSFDEQYF
TRBD1	14	many	TRBV5-1	TRBJ2-7	TGCGCCAGCAGGTCCCCGGGACAGGCCTACGAGCAGTACTTC	CASRSPGQAYEQYF
TRBD2	15	-	TRBV5-5	TRBJ2-1	TGTGCCAGCAGACAGACTAGCGGGAGGGCCCGGGAGCAGTTCTTC	CASRQTSGRAREQFF
TRBD1	16	-	TRBV7-8	TRBJ2-2	TGTGCCAGCAGCTTAGTGAGGGACAGGGGCACCGGGGAGCTGTTTTTT	CASSLVRDRGTGELFF
TRBD2	17	-	TRBV5-1	TRBJ2-1	TGCGCCAGCCGCCCCGTCGCGGGAGGGTTCTCCTACAATGAGCAGTTCTTC	CASRPVAGGFSYNEQFF
TRBD1	15	-	TRBV5-5	TRBJ1-3	TGTGCCAGCAGCTGGGGACAGGCCTCTGGAAACACCATATATTTT	CASSWGQASGNTIYF
TRBD2	13	many	TRBV12-3/TRBV12-4	TRBJ2-7	TGTGCCAGCAGTGCCCGGACTAGCGGGAATCAGTACTTC	CASSARTSGNQYF
-	12	many	TRBV6-2/TRBV6-3	TRBJ2-1	TGTGCCAGCAGTTTAACGTCCTATGAGCAGTTCTTC	CASSLTSYEQFF
-	15	few	TRBV7-3	TRBJ1-1	TGTGCCAGCAGCTTACAGGGGATAGTATTCACTGAAGCTTTCTTT	CASSLQGIVFTEAFF
TRBD1	16	few	TRBV7-9	TRBJ1-5	TGTGCCAGCAGCTCCGGGACAGGTATTAGCAATCAGCCCCAGCATTTT	CASSSGTGISNQPQHF
-	16	-	TRBV27	TRBJ2-1	TGTGCCAGCAGCCGACCCGACAGCATCTCCTACAATGAGCAGTTCTTC	CASSRPDSISYNEQFF
TRBD2	16	few	TRBV27	TRBJ2-1	TGTGCCAGCAGTCCCTCGGTAGCGGGAGTATACAATGAGCAGTTCTTC	CASSPSVAGVYNEQFF
TRBD1	14	few	TRBV29-1	TRBJ2-3	TGCAGCGTTGCCGCGGGACAGGGGGCAGATACGCAGTATTTT	CSVAAGQGADTQYF
-	12	-	TRBV10-3	TRBJ1-1	TGTGCCATCAGTGAGCCAGCATCTGAAGCTTTCTTT	CAISEPASEAFF
-	15	-	TRBV15	TRBJ2-3	TGTGCCACCAGCCCCCCACGCCCCGCCTGGGATACGCAGTATTTT	CATSPPRPAWDTQYF
-	17	few	TRBV11-1	TRBJ1-4	TGTGCCAGCAGCTTAGCGCGAGGGGGTCCAGCTAATGAAAAACTGTTTTTT	CASSLARGGPANEKLFF
TRBD2	15	-	TRBV18	TRBJ2-1	TGTGCCAGCTCACCGACTCTGAGCGGGAGGGATGAGCAGTTCTTC	CASSPTLSGRDEQFF
TRBD1	13	few	TRBV10-3	TRBJ2-7	TGTGCCATCAGTGAGCGGCCTGGGGACAGGGAGAACTTC	CAISERPGDRENF
TRBD1	15	-	TRBV20-1	TRBJ1-6	TGCAGTGCGATCACAGGGGTTTCGTACAATTCACCCCTCCACTTT	CSAITGVSYNSPLHF
-	16	few	TRBV11-2	TRBJ2-1	TGTGCCAGCAGCCTGCCCCCCAATCTAGTGAACCATGAGCAGTTCTTC	CASSLPPNLVNHEQFF
-	11	-	TRBV29-1	TRBJ2-1	TGCAGCGTCGACCCGACTAATGAGCAGTTCTTC	CSVDPTNEQFF
-	18	few	TRBV11-1	TRBJ2-1	TGTGCCAGCAGCCACCCCCGTGCCCGGGGGTATGGAGTCAATGAGCAGTTCTTC	CASSHPRARGYGVNEQFF
TRBD1	17	few	TRBV11-2	TRBJ2-7	TGTGCCAGCAGCTTATATGCCCACGGGACAGGCTCCTACGAGCAGTACTTC	CASSLYAHGTGSYEQYF
TRBD2	17	few	TRBV11-2	TRBJ2-1	TGTGCCAGCAGCCCCCACACCGGGACTAGCGGGACAAATGAGCAGTTCTTC	CASSPHTGTSGTNEQFF
TRBD1	15	few	TRBV2	TRBJ1-1	TGTGCCAGCCATGACAGGGGGGCATTGAACACTGAAGCTTTCTTT	CASHDRGALNTEAFF
TRBD2	16	few	TRBV14	TRBJ2-1	TGTGCCAGCAGCTCTCCTACGGGGAGGGCCTACAATGAGCAGTTCTTC	CASSSPTGRAYNEQFF
TRBD2	15	-	TRBV6-4	TRBJ2-3	TGTGCCAGCAGTGACGCGGGAGGGCCGGAAGATACGCAGTATTTT	CASSDAGGPEDTQYF
-	16	few	TRBV7-9	TRBJ2-3	TGTGCCAGCAGCTTAGACGGGGGTCCCAGCACAGATACGCAGTATTTT	CASSLDGGPSTDTQYF